A single sample gave rise to the 7 T cell receptor beta chains below, sequenced in a study of blood T cell repertoires in COVID-19. Repertoires were generated with immunoSEQ multiplex PCR, while TCRdb's copy carries only in-frame clones and drops some. The sample shows under 350,000 clones, more than 85% of them seen only once. The sequenced sample was peripheral blood. The receptors stem from a man aged 40-49 years with acute or convalescent COVID-19.

The V gene is TRBV6-1, the J gene TRBJ2-7; a possible D gene is TRBD1 (6 bases). CDR1 and CDR2 from the germline V gene are MNHNS and SASEGT. Trimming pared 3 bases from V and 1 base from J, leaving 13 bases between. The CDR3 covers 15 residues. CDR3 sequence (DNA): TGTGCCAGCAGTGACCCGTCGAGGGGGTCCTACGAGCAGTACTTC. It encodes CASSDPSRGSYEQYF.

The genes are TRBV5-1 and TRBJ1-1; D remains ambiguous. The CDR3 extends over 14 amino acids. Between the trimmed V and J ends, which lost 1 base and 3 bases, there was a span of 10 bases. The germline V gene encodes CDR1 SGHRS and CDR2 YFSETQ. CDR3 in amino acids: CASSLLDDDTEAFF. The CDR3 DNA is TGCGCCAGCAGCTTGTTAGATGATGACACTGAAGCTTTCTTT.

The rearrangement links TRBV6-5 to TRBJ2-6, with TRBD1 as a possible D gene (5 bases). The germline V and J ends were trimmed by 6 bases and 1 base, with 7 bases remaining between them. CDR1 is MNHEY and CDR2 is SVGAGI in the germline V gene. The CDR3 runs to 14 residues. DNA of the CDR3: TGTGCCAGCAGGCCAGGGTCTGGGGCCAACGTCCTGACTTTC. Its protein is CASRPGSGANVLTF.

The J gene is TRBJ1-5, the V gene TRBV7-9, with D possibly matching TRBD1 (5 bases). V was cut by 4 bases and J by 5 bases, with 6 bases left in between. Looked up from germline, CDR1 is SEHNR and CDR2 is FQNEAQ (reference sequence). CDR3 length: 12 amino acids. The CDR3 protein is CASSSQDQPQHF. For the CDR3, the DNA is TGTGCCAGCAGCTCACAGGATCAGCCCCAGCATTTT. Full variable domain (rest looked up from reference TRBV7-9 and TRBJ1-5): DTGVSQNPRHKITKRGQNVTFRCDPISEHNRLYWYRQTLGQGPEFLTYFQNEAQLEKSRLLSDRFSAERPKGSFSTLEIQRTEQGDSAMYLCASSSQDQPQHFGDGTRLSIL.

The chain links TRBV19 to TRBJ1-2; 9 nucleotides line up with TRBD1. Per germline, CDR1 LNHDA and CDR2 SQIVND (reference sequence). The V gene end was trimmed by 3 bases and the J gene end by 6 bases; junction bases not matched to a gene: 11. This CDR3 comprises 16 residues. The CDR3 nucleotides read TGTGCCAGTAGTATCGCCGGGACAGGGCTTGCTCATGGCTACACCTTC. This gives the protein CASSIAGTGLAHGYTF.

As regards this clone: Other DNA sequences of this sample code for an identical CDR3. The chain is built from TRBV5-4 and TRBJ2-6; D is ambiguous. V lost 0 bases, J lost 0 bases, and 4 bases lay in between. The germline V gene has CDR1 SGHNT and CDR2 YYREEE (reference sequence). This CDR3 has 15 amino acids. The CDR3 loop is CASSLDSSGANVLTF. The CDR3, as DNA: TGTGCCAGCAGCTTGGATAGCTCTGGGGCCAACGTCCTGACTTTC.

V gene TRBV9 combines with J gene TRBJ2-5; TRBD1 is a possible D gene (6 bases). CDR3 length: 14 amino acids. Trimming left V 0 bases short and J 3 bases short, with 9 bases between. CDR1 and CDR2 (germline): SGDLS, YYNGEE. The CDR3 here is CASSVAGVEETQYF. The CDR3 nucleotides read TGTGCCAGCAGCGTAGCAGGGGTCGAAGAGACCCAGTACTTC.